This T cell receptor beta chain originates from a study of shared clonotypes between healthy human individuals. Study findings and constraints: Some clonotypes were shared by all four sorted-subset donors, while others were not shared. The non-shared ones had lower generation probabilities than the shared ones.

Researchers partitioned CD4+ cells into CD45RA+ naive and CD45RA-negative memory subsets. Replicate PCRs run on sorted subsets employed approximately 0.2 ug DNA, 30,000 to 35,000 T cell genomes. Clones were read by immunoSEQ multiplex PCR, and TCRdb kept only the in-frame ones, dropping some. There are over a million clones in the sample; around 82% occur only once, and around 0.6% lies in the top ten. In the case of this clone: Antigen unknown.

In germline, CDR1 is LNHDA, CDR2 SQIVND (reference sequence). The V gene lost 4 bases and the J gene lost 5 bases, with 8 bases spanning the gap. CDR3 size: 12 residues. The sequenced sample consisted of memory CD4+ T cells from PBMCs. Subset reported: CD45RA-negative fraction. The TCR comes from a man between 18 and 29 years old in good health. Some clones in this sample may be carry-over from other donors' samples. J is TRBJ2-5 and V is TRBV19; D gene ambiguous. The chain's CDR3 is CASSNYGETQYF. As DNA, the CDR3 is TGTGCCAGTAGTAATTACGGGGAGACCCAGTACTTC.